Only a few counts were recorded for the clone carrying this T cell receptor beta chain. V was trimmed by 6 bases and J by 3 bases, leaving 17 bases between them. The CDR3 sequence is 16 residues long. Germline V gene data show CDR1 as SGHAT and CDR2 as FQNNGV. This entry comes from a study of cytomegalovirus exposure and HLA in healthy donors. Primers for the PCR totalled 60 Vbeta and 13 Jbeta. Libraries were prepared by immunoSEQ multiplex PCR; TCRdb keeps only in-frame clonotypes and omits some of them. The sample contains some 200,000 clones, around four fifths of which appear only once. V and J are TRBV11-2 and TRBJ2-2, with a weak D call TRBD1 (5 bases). Specimen: PBMCs. The clonotype was recovered from a man aged 50 to 60 in good health and CMV-seronegative. CDR3 nucleotide sequence: TGTGCCAGCAGAGCCCCCTTAGGGGCCGACACCGGGGAGCTGTTTTTT. This encodes CASRAPLGADTGELFF.